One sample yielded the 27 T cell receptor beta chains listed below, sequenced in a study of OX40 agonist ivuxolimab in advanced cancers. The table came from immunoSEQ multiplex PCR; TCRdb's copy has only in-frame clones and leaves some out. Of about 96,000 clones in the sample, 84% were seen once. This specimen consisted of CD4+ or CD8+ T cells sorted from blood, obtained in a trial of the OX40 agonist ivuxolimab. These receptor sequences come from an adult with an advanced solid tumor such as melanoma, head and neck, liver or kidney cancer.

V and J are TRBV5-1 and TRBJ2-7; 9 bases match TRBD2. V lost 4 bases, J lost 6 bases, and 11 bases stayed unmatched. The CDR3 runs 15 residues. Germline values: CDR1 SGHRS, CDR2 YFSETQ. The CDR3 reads CASSVGLAGAREQYF. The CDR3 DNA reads TGCGCCAGCAGCGTGGGACTAGCAGGGGCCCGCGAGCAGTACTTC.

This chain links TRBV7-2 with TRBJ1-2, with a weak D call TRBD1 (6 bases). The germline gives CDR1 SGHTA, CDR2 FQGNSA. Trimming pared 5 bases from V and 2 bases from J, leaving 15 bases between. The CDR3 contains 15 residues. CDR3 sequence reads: CASSARDKGNYGYTF. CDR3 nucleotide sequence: TGTGCCAGCAGCGCTCGGGACAAGGGGAACTATGGCTACACCTTC.

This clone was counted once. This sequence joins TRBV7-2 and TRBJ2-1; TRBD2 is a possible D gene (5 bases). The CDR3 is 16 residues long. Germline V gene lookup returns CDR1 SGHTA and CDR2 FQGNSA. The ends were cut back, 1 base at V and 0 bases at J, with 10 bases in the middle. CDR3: CASSLDQRSSYNEQFF. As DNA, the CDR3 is TGTGCCAGCAGCTTAGACCAGCGGAGCTCCTACAATGAGCAGTTCTTC.

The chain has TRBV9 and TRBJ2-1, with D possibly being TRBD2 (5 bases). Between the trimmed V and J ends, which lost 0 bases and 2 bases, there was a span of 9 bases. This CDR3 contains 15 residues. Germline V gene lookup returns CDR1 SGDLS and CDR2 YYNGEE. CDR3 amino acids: CASSVGGSAYNEQFF. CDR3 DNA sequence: TGTGCCAGCAGCGTAGGAGGTAGCGCCTACAATGAGCAGTTCTTC.

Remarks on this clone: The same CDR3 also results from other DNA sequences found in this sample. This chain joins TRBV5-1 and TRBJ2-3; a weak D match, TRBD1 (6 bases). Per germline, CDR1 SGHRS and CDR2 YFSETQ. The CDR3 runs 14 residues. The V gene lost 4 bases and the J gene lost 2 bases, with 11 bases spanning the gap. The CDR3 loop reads CASSTGQSTDTQYF. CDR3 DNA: TGCGCCAGCAGCACCGGACAGTCCACAGATACGCAGTATTTT.

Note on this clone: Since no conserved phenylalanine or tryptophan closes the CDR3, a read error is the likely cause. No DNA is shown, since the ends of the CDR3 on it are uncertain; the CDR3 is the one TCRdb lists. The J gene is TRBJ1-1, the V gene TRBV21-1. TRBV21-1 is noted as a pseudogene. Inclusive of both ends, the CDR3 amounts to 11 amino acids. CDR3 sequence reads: CATRPQRPKRD.

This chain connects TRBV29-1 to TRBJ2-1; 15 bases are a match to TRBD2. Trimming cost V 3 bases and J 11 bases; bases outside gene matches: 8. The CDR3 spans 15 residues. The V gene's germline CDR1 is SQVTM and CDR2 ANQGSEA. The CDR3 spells CSVDGTSGGPLQQFF. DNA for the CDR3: TGCAGCGTTGACGGGACTAGCGGGGGGCCCCTTCAGCAGTTCTTC.

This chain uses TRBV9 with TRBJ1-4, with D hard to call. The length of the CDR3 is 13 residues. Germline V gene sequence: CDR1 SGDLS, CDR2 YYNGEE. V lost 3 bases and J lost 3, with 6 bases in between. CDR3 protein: CASSDSSNEKLFF. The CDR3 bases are TGTGCCAGCAGCGACAGCTCTAATGAAAAACTGTTTTTT.

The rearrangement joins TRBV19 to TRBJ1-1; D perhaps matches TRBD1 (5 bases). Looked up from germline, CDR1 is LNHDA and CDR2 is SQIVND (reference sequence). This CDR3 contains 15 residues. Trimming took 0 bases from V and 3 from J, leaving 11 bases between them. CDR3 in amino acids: CASSIDRLGDTEAFF. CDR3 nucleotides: TGTGCCAGTAGTATAGATCGGCTAGGGGACACTGAAGCTTTCTTT.

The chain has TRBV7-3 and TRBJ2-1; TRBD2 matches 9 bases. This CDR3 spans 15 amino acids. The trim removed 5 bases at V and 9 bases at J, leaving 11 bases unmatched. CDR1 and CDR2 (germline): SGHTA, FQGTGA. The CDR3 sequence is CASSPTGTSYGEQFF. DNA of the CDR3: TGTGCCAGCAGCCCAACCGGGACTAGCTACGGTGAGCAGTTCTTC.

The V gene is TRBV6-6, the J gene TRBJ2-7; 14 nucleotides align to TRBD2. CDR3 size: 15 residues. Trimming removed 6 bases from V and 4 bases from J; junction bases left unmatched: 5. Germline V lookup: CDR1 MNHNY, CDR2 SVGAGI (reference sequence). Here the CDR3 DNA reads TGTGCCAGCAGATACGGGACTAGCGGGAGTTACGAGCAGTACTTC. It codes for CASRYGTSGSYEQYF.

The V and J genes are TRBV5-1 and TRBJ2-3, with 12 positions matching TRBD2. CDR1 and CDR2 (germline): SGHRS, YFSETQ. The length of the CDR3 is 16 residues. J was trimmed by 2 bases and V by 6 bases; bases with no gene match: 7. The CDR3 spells CASTFLAGGATDTQYF. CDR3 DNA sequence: TGCGCCAGCACCTTCCTAGCGGGAGGGGCCACAGATACGCAGTATTTT. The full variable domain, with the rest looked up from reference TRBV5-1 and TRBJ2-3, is KAGVTQTPRYLIKTRGQQVTLSCSPISGHRSVSWYQQTPGQGLQFLFEYFSETQRNKGNFPGRFSGRQFSNSRSEMNVSTLELGDSALYLCASTFLAGGATDTQYFGPGTRLTVL.

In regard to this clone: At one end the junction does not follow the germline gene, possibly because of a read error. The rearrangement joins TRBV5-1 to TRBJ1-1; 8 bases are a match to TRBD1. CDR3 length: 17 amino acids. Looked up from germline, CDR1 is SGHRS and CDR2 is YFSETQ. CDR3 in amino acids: CASRLGVGTGMNTEAFF. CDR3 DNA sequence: TGCGCCAGCAGATTGGGGGTCGGGACAGGCATGAACACTGAAGCTTTCTTT.

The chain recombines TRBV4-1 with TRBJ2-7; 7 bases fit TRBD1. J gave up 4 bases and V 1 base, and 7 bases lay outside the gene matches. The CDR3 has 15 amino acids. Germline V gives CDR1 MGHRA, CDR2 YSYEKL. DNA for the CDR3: TGCGCCAGCAGCCAAGTTCAGGGGGAAATGTACGAGCAGTACTTC. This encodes CASSQVQGEMYEQYF.

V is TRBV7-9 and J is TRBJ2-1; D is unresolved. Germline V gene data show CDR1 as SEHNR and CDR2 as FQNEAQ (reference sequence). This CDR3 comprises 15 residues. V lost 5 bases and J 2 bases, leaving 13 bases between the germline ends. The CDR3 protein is CASSPPDPAYNEQFF. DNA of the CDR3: TGTGCCAGCAGCCCCCCGGACCCAGCCTACAATGAGCAGTTCTTC.

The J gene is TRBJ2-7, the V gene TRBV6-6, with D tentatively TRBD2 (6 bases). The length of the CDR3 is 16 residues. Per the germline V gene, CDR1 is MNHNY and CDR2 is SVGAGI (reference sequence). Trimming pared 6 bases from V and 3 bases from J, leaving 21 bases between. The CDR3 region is CASSPGLATGDYEQYF. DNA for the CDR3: TGTGCCAGCAGCCCGGGACTTGCGACGGGGGACTACGAGCAGTACTTC.

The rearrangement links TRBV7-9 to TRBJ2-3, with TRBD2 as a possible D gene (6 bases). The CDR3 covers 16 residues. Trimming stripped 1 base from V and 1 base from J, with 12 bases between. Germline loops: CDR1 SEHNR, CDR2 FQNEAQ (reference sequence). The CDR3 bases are TGTGCCAGCAGCTTAGGAGTGGGAGGCGGCACAGATACGCAGTATTTT. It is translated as CASSLGVGGGTDTQYF.

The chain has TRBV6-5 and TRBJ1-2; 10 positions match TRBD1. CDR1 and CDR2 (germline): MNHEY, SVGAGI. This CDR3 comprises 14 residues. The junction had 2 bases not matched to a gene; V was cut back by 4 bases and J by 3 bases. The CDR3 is CASSSTGGDYGYTF. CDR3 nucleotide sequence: TGTGCCAGCAGTTCGACAGGGGGCGACTATGGCTACACCTTC.

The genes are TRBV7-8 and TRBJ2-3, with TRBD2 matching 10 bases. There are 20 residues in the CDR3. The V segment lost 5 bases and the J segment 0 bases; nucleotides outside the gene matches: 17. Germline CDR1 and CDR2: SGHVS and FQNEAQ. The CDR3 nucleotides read TGTGCCAGCAGCAGCCCCCCCGGGGGACTAGCGACCAGCAGCACAGATACGCAGTATTTT. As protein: CASSSPPGGLATSSTDTQYF.

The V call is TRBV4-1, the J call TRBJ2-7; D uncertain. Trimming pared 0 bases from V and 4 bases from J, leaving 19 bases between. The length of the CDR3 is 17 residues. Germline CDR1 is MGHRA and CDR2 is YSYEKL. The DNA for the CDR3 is TGCGCCAGCAGCCAAGATACTGGCCGGTCGTCTCTATACGAGCAGTACTTC. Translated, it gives CASSQDTGRSSLYEQYF.

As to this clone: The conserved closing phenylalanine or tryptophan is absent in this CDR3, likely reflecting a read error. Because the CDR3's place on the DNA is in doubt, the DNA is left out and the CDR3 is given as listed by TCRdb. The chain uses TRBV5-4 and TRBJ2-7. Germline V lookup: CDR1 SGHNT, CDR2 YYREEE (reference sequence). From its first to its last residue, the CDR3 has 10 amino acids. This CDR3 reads CASSFRDPLL.

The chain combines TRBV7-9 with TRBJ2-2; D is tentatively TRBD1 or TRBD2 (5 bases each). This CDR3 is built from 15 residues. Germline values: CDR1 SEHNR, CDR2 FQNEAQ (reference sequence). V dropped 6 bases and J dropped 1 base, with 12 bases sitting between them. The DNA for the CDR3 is TGTGCCAGCAGAGTCGGGGCGGGGAACACCGGGGAGCTGTTTTTT. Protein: CASRVGAGNTGELFF.

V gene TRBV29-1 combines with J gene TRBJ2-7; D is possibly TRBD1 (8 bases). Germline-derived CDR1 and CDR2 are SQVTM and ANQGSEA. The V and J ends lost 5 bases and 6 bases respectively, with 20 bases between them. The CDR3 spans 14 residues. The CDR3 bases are TGCAGCGTTACTGGACAGGGCGGCGGGGGCGAGCAGTACTTC. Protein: CSVTGQGGGGEQYF.

The CDR3 region is CASSLGLAGRTDTQYF. The CDR3 DNA reads TGTGCCAGCAGTTTGGGACTAGCGGGGCGCACAGATACGCAGTATTTT. This chain uses TRBV27 with TRBJ2-3; 13 nucleotides match TRBD2. The V gene end was trimmed by 3 bases and the J gene end by 1 base; junction bases not matched to a gene: 1. CDR3 size: 16 residues. Germline V lookup: CDR1 MNHEY, CDR2 SMNVEV (reference sequence).

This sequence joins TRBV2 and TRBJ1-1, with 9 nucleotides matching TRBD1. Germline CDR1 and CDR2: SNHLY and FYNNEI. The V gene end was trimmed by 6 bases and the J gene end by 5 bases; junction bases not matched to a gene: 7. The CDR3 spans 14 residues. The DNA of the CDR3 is TGTGCCAGCAGGCTGACAGGGGGGGAAACTGAAGCTTTCTTT. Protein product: CASRLTGGETEAFF.

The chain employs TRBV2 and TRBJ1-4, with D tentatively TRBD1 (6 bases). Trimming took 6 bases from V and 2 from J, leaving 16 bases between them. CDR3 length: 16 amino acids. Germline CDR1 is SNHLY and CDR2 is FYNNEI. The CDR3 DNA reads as TGTGCCAGCAGAGTGAGGGCGGGGGGCACTAATGAAAAACTGTTTTTT. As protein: CASRVRAGGTNEKLFF.

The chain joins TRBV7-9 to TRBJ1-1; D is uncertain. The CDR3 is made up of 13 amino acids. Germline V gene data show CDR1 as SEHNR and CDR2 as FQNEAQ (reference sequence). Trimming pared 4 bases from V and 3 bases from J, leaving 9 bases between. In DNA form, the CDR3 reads TGTGCCAGCAGCTCTCCCCACCACACTGAAGCTTTCTTT. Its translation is CASSSPHHTEAFF.